This T cell receptor beta chain was captured in a study of T-cell memory formation after mild COVID-19. In the study overall: Largely, the TCR clusters proved donor specific. Points from the study as a whole: Among CD4+ contracting clones, most were CM and EM, and CD8+ ones EMRA.

The J segment lost 5 bases and the V segment lost 0 bases, leaving 9 bases of the junction unmatched. This CDR3 comprises 17 residues. Germline values: CDR1 LGHDT, CDR2 YNNKEL (reference sequence). Note on this clonotype: Its cognate antigen is unknown.

MiXCR, applied by TCRdb to the 5' RACE reads, yields one record per CDR3 protein. The repertoire consists of hundreds of thousands of distinct CDR3 sequences, with around a sixth occurring once and the leading ten covering about 8.1%. This chain connects TRBV3-1 to TRBJ2-3; 9 bases are a match to TRBD2. This receptor was identified in an adult woman who had mild COVID-19 (a few samples of this study predate the infection). Cell type and time point are not known. Sequenced material: PBMCs or a T cell subset sorted from them (not recorded which). The CDR3 DNA reads TGTGCCAGCAGCCAAGATCTGCTAGCGGGACGGGGAGATACGCAGTATTTT. This gives the protein CASSQDLLAGRGDTQYF.